This T cell receptor (beta chain) was observed in a study of blood T cell repertoires in COVID-19. On the study more broadly: From the United States, Italy and Spain came samples of acute and convalescent COVID-19.

Per the authors' pipeline: The authors estimated nucleated cell counts from reference gene primer amplification. The repertoire was sequenced with immunoSEQ multiplex PCR; TCRdb's copy has only in-frame clones and lacks some. For V, J and clone size, that table is used; D and trimming come from the DNA. The sample consists of more than 200,000 clones, less than 90% of them appearing once. The CDR3 is 14 amino acids. V was pared by 7 bases and J by 7 bases, with 8 bases of the junction left unmatched. The V gene's germline CDR1 is LNHNV and CDR2 YYDKDF (reference sequence). The clonotype comes from a woman aged 45-65 years with acute or convalescent COVID-19. The J gene is TRBJ2-3, the V gene TRBV15, with 10 bases identical to TRBD2. The material sequenced was peripheral blood. As DNA, the CDR3 is TGTGCCACCACCAGGACTAGCGGAGGAAATACGCAGTATTTT. Its protein is CATTRTSGGNTQYF.